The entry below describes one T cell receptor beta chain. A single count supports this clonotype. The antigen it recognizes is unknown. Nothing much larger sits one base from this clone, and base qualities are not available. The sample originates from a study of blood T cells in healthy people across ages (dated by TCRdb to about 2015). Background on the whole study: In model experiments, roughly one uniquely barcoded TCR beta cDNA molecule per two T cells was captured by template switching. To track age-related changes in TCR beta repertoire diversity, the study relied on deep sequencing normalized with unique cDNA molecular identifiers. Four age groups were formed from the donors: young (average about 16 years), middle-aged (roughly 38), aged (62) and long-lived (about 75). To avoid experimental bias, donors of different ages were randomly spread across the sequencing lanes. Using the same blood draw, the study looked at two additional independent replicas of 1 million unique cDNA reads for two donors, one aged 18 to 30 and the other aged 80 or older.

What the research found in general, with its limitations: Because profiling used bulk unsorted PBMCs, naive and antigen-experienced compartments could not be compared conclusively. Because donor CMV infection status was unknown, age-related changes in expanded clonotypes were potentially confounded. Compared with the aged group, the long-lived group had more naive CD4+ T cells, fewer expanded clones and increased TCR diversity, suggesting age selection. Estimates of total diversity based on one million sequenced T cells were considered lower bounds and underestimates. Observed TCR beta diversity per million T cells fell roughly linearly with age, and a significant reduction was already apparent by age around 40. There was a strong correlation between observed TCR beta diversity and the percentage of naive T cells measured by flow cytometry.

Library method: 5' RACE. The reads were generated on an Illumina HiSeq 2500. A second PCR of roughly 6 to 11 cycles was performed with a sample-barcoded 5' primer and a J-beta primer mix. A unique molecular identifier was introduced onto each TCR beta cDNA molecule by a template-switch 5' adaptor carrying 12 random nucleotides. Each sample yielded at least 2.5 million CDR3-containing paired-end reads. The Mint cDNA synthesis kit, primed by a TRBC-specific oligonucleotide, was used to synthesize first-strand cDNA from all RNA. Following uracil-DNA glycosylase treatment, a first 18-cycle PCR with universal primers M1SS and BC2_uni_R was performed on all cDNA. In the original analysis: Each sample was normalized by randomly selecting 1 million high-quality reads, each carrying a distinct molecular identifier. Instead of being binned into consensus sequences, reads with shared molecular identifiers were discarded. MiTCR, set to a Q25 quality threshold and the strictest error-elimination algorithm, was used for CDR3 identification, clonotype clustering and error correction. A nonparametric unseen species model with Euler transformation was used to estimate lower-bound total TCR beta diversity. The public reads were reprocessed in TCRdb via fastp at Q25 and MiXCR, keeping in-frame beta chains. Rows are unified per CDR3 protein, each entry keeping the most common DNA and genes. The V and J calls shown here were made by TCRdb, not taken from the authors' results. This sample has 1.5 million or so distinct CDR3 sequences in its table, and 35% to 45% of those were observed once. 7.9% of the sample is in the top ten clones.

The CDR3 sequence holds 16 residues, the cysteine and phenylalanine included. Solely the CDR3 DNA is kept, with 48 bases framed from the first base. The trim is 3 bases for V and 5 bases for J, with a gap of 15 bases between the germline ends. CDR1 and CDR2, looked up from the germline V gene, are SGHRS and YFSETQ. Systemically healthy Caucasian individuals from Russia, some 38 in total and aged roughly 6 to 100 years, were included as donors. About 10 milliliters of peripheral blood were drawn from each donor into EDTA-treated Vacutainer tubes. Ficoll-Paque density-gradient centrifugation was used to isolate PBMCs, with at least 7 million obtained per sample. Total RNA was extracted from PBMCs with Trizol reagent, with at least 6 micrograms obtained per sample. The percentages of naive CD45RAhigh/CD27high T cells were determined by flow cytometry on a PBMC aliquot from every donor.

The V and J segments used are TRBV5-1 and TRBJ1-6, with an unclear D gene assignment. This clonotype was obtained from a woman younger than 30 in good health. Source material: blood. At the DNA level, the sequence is TGCGCCAGCAGCTGGAGTGAGGCAGTAAATAATTCACCCCTCCACTTT. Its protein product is CASSWSEAVNNSPLHF.